This T cell receptor beta chain was identified during a study of T cells in Graves' hyperthyroidism and ophthalmopathy. General observations from the study: Most expanded thyroid clonotypes above 0.001 recurred in blood.

This CDR3 is built from 15 residues. The V gene lost 1 base and the J gene lost 3 bases, with 12 bases spanning the gap. Germline V gene data show CDR1 as SGHVS and CDR2 as FQNEAQ. This clonotype appeared a few times. What it recognizes is unknown. It was RNA transcripts that yielded the amplified TCR beta CDR3 regions. The HTBI primer set drove a first-round RT-PCR of the TCR CDR3. Using its own MiXCR run on the multiplex PCR reads, TCRdb lists one record per CDR3 protein. The sample records some 530,000 distinct CDR3 sequences, under 25% being singletons. V and J are TRBV7-8 and TRBJ1-2; D remains unclear. The receptor was isolated from a woman in her sixties or seventies with Graves' ophthalmopathy. The specimen was blood. CDR3 amino acids: CASSLVAAQDYGYTF. The DNA of the CDR3 is TGTGCCAGCAGCTTAGTAGCGGCGCAGGACTATGGCTACACCTTC.